The 31 T cell receptor beta chains given below trace back to one sample, sequenced in a study of blood T cell repertoires in COVID-19. Assay used: immunoSEQ multiplex PCR; TCRdb lists only in-frame clones, some missing. The sample yields under 250,000 clones, around 80% seen once. Specimen: peripheral blood. The receptors derive from a man over 45 with active or convalescent COVID-19.

The chain combines TRBV5-1 with TRBJ2-2; 9 bases fit TRBD2. In germline, CDR1 is SGHRS, CDR2 YFSETQ. Losses at the gene ends were 1 base for V and 5 bases for J; bases not matched to a gene: 3. The CDR3 has 15 amino acids. The CDR3 DNA reads TGCGCCAGCAGCTTGCTAGCGGGGACGACCGGGGAGCTGTTTTTT. Translation gives CASSLLAGTTGELFF.

The rearrangement joins TRBV29-1 to TRBJ2-3; TRBD1 is a possible D gene (6 bases). Germline V gives CDR1 SQVTM, CDR2 ANQGSEA. The V and J ends lost 5 bases and 3 bases respectively, with 12 bases between them. CDR3 size: 13 residues. CDR3 amino acids: CSVRDTLTDTQYF. The CDR3 DNA reads TGCAGCGTTCGGGACACCCTGACAGATACGCAGTATTTT.

V and J are TRBV7-2 and TRBJ2-7; 8 positions agree with TRBD2. The ends lost 5 bases at V and 3 bases at J; junction bases unmatched: 12. Germline V gives CDR1 SGHTA, CDR2 FQGNSA. This CDR3 has 16 residues. As DNA, the CDR3 is TGTGCCAGCAGCCCCGGCGGGGCGGGAGGACTCTACGAGCAGTACTTC. It yields the protein CASSPGGAGGLYEQYF.

This clone turned up a few times. This chain uses TRBV27 with TRBJ2-7; 7 nucleotides agree with TRBD1. CDR1 MNHEY and CDR2 SMNVEV come from the germline V gene (reference sequence). This CDR3 is built from 14 residues. V shed 3 bases, J shed 5 bases, and the junction held 7 bases outside the gene matches. The CDR3 sequence is CASSLRGPLDEQYF. DNA for the CDR3: TGTGCCAGCAGTTTGAGGGGGCCCCTGGACGAGCAGTACTTC.

This chain connects TRBV5-1 to TRBJ2-3, with a possible D match to TRBD2 (6 bases). Trimming left V 5 bases short and J 0 bases short, with 16 bases between. CDR1 is SGHRS and CDR2 is YFSETQ in the germline V gene. CDR3 length: 16 amino acids. CDR3 coding DNA: TGCGCCAGCAGGCGGGACCACAGCGCAAGCACAGATACGCAGTATTTT. Its translation: CASRRDHSASTDTQYF.

V and J are TRBV18 and TRBJ2-5; TRBD1 might be the D (5 bases). Germline V gives CDR1 KGHSH, CDR2 LQKENI. There are 15 residues in the CDR3. The V gene lost 0 bases and the J gene lost 0 bases, with 8 bases spanning the gap. The CDR3 sequence: CASSPPGRYQETQYF. CDR3 DNA sequence: TGTGCCAGCTCACCACCGGGGCGGTACCAAGAGACCCAGTACTTC.

This rearrangement joins TRBV14 to TRBJ1-2, with TRBD1 identical over 8 bases. V lost 2 bases, J lost 7 bases, and 6 bases stayed unmatched. The CDR3 length is 14 residues. The V gene's germline CDR1 is SGHDN and CDR2 FVKESK. DNA of the CDR3: TGTGCCAGCAGCCAACTGGACAGGGCCCCTGGCTACACCTTC. It encodes CASSQLDRAPGYTF. Full variable domain (rest looked up from reference TRBV14 and TRBJ1-2): EAGVTQFPSHSVIEKGQTVTLRCDPISGHDNLYWYRRVMGKEIKFLLHFVKESKQDESGMPNNRFLAERTGGTYSTLKVQPAELEDSGVYFCASSQLDRAPGYTFGSGTRLTVV.

For the CDR3, the DNA is TGTGCCAGCAGTCCGCGACCCGGGAATCAGCCCCAGCATTTT. It yields the protein CASSPRPGNQPQHF. V and J are TRBV27 and TRBJ1-5, with D uncertain. The ends were cut back, 5 bases at V and 4 bases at J, with 12 bases in the middle. The CDR3 contains 14 residues. Germline V gene data show CDR1 as MNHEY and CDR2 as SMNVEV (reference sequence).

The chain joins TRBV10-3 to TRBJ1-2; 8 bases are shared with TRBD1. The ends lost 2 bases at V and 8 bases at J; junction bases unmatched: 10. CDR1 is ENHRY, CDR2 SYGVKD, per germline. This CDR3 has 15 amino acids. CDR3 in amino acids: CAISEDLTGGGGYTF. The CDR3 DNA sequence: TGTGCCATCAGTGAGGACTTAACAGGGGGGGGAGGCTACACCTTC.

This rearrangement joins TRBV19 to TRBJ1-5; D is undetermined. V was pared by 3 bases and J by 0 bases, with 12 bases between. Germline lookup yields CDR1 LNHDA and CDR2 SQIVND (reference sequence). The CDR3 spans 16 residues. Written as DNA, the CDR3 is TGTGCCAGTAGTATTGGGAGAGACGGTAGCAATCAGCCCCAGCATTTT. It specifies CASSIGRDGSNQPQHF.

This chain joins TRBV19 and TRBJ1-6, with 8 bases that match TRBD1. V lost 3 bases to trimming and J lost 7 bases; unmatched junction nucleotides: 5. Germline V gene lookup returns CDR1 LNHDA and CDR2 SQIVND (reference sequence). The CDR3 totals 15 residues. The CDR3 sequence is CASSIGQGPNSPLHF. In nucleotides, the CDR3 is TGTGCCAGTAGTATCGGACAGGGCCCCAATTCACCCCTCCACTTT.

This clone was seen only a few times. This rearrangement joins TRBV5-6 to TRBJ1-6; D might be TRBD1 (5 bases). Trimming cost V 0 bases and J 4 bases, with 11 bases left between them. Germline assignment: CDR1 SGHDT and CDR2 YYEEEE. CDR3 length: 16 amino acids. DNA of the CDR3: TGTGCCAGCAGCTTGGCGGCGGGGCCTTATAATTCACCCCTCCACTTT. It specifies CASSLAAGPYNSPLHF.

The chain employs TRBV7-9 and TRBJ1-2, with TRBD1 matching 9 bases. Germline CDR1 SEHNR, CDR2 FQNEAQ (reference sequence). V lost 5 bases and J lost 1; bases outside the gene matches: 2. The CDR3 contains 14 residues. The CDR3: CASSRDRDNYGYTF. CDR3 nucleotide sequence: TGTGCCAGCAGCCGGGACAGGGATAACTATGGCTACACCTTC.

The chain couples TRBV27 to TRBJ2-7, with D possibly being TRBD1 (6 bases). The CDR3 extends over 14 amino acids. Germline loops: CDR1 MNHEY, CDR2 SMNVEV (reference sequence). V was pared by 0 bases and J by 6 bases, with 12 bases between. The CDR3 DNA reads TGTGCCAGCAGTTTATCCCCCACAGGGCCCGAGCAGTACGTC. This sequence encodes CASSLSPTGPEQYV.

This chain joins TRBV4-3 and TRBJ2-3; 11 bases map to TRBD2. CDR1 and CDR2 from the germline V gene are LGHNA and YSLEER. The trim removed 0 bases at V and 4 bases at J, leaving 6 bases unmatched. This CDR3 spans 17 amino acids. The CDR3 spells CASSQDRVSGRADTQYF. As DNA, the CDR3 is TGCGCCAGCAGCCAAGATCGTGTTAGCGGGAGGGCAGATACGCAGTATTTT.

The genes are TRBV19 and TRBJ2-1; 11 bases are a match to TRBD2. The ends lost 5 bases at V and 4 bases at J; junction bases unmatched: 7. From germline, CDR1 is LNHDA and CDR2 SQIVND (reference sequence). The CDR3 is 16 amino acids. The CDR3 spells CASSAPIAGGYNEQFF. The CDR3 region has the DNA TGTGCCAGTAGTGCTCCTATAGCGGGAGGGTACAATGAGCAGTTCTTC.

The CDR3 spells CASSRGTSTYEQYF. CDR3 DNA sequence: TGTGCCAGCAGCCGCGGGACCTCGACCTACGAGCAGTACTTC. The genes are TRBV5-5 and TRBJ2-7, with D maybe TRBD2 (6 bases). V gave up 4 bases and J gave up 2 bases, with 13 bases separating them. This CDR3 region has 14 residues. Looked up from germline, CDR1 is SGHKS and CDR2 is YYEKEE (reference sequence).

The rearrangement uses TRBV19 and TRBJ2-7; 11 positions agree with TRBD2. CDR1 LNHDA and CDR2 SQIVND come from the germline V gene (reference sequence). The CDR3 is 17 amino acids. J lost 3 bases, V lost 7 bases, and 14 bases had no gene match. The CDR3 region is CASIPLWGTSGLYEQYV. CDR3 in DNA: TGTGCCAGTATACCACTTTGGGGGACTAGCGGCCTCTACGAGCAGTACGTC.

The rearrangement uses TRBV19 and TRBJ1-1; tentatively, D is TRBD1 (6 bases). The CDR3 is 12 residues long. Trimming shortened V by 9 bases and J by 2 bases, and 10 bases separated the two germline ends. Germline V lookup: CDR1 LNHDA, CDR2 SQIVND (reference sequence). CDR3 amino acids: CASLQGNTEAFF. The CDR3 region has the DNA TGTGCCAGCTTACAGGGCAACACTGAAGCTTTCTTT.

The chain is built from TRBV6-5 and TRBJ2-7; a possible D gene is TRBD1 (6 bases). V was shortened by 11 bases and J by 3 bases, with 17 bases between the two germline ends. This CDR3 is 13 amino acids long. The germline CDR1 and CDR2 sequences are MNHEY and SVGAGI. In DNA, the CDR3 is TGTGCCTCGTCCCCCCGGACAGTCTACGAGCAGTACGTC. Translating gives CASSPRTVYEQYV.

This clone occurred a few times. This chain connects TRBV19 to TRBJ1-1; D remains ambiguous. CDR3 size: 13 residues. CDR1 is LNHDA, CDR2 SQIVND, per germline (reference sequence). Trimming left V 7 bases short and J 4 bases short, with 13 bases between. The DNA for the CDR3 is TGTGCCAGTATAAGAGGGCCAGGCACTGAAGCTTTCTTT. As protein: CASIRGPGTEAFF.

This chain joins TRBV25-1 and TRBJ1-2; TRBD1 is a possible D gene (5 bases). The CDR3 spans 15 residues. Trimming shortened V by 6 bases and J by 8 bases, and 22 bases separated the two germline ends. CDR1 MGHDK and CDR2 SYGVNS come from the germline V gene. The CDR3, as DNA: TGTGCCAGCAGCCCTATGTGGGGGGGGGATAACGGCTACACCTTC. Amino acid sequence: CASSPMWGGDNGYTF.

V usage is TRBV5-5 and J usage is TRBJ1-5; TRBD1 matches at 9 bases. Germline lookup yields CDR1 SGHKS and CDR2 YYEKEE (reference sequence). The trim removed 3 bases at V and 3 bases at J, leaving 4 bases unmatched. CDR3 length: 15 residues. CDR3 in amino acids: CASSYTGGLNQPQHF. The CDR3 DNA reads TGTGCCAGCAGCTATACAGGGGGCCTCAATCAGCCCCAGCATTTT.

The chain carries TRBV5-5 and TRBJ2-3, with TRBD2 identical over 8 bases. Germline V gene data show CDR1 as SGHKS and CDR2 as YYEKEE (reference sequence). The CDR3 covers 16 residues. The ends lost 3 bases at V and 2 bases at J; junction bases unmatched: 8. The CDR3 DNA is TGTGCCAGCAGCTGGGGAGCGGGGGCGTACACAGATACGCAGTATTTT. This encodes CASSWGAGAYTDTQYF.

In DNA form, the CDR3 reads TGCGCCAGCAGCCGTCAGGGGGTTGGGACTGAAGCTTTCTTT. Encoded protein: CASSRQGVGTEAFF. The chain uses TRBV5-1 and TRBJ1-1; 7 positions agree with TRBD1. Trimming at V came to 4 bases and at J to 5 bases, leaving 8 bases not matched to a gene. CDR1 and CDR2 (germline): SGHRS, YFSETQ. CDR3 length: 14 amino acids.

The V call is TRBV6-5, the J call TRBJ1-6; TRBD1 agrees at 8 bases. This CDR3 has 14 amino acids. CDR1 and CDR2 from the germline V gene are MNHEY and SVGAGI. Losses at the gene ends were 5 bases for V and 9 bases for J; bases not matched to a gene: 6. For the CDR3, the DNA is TGTGCCAGCAGTCAGGGACAGGCACGTTCACCCCTCCACTTT. Translation gives CASSQGQARSPLHF.

V gene TRBV6-5 combines with J gene TRBJ1-1; 11 bases map to TRBD1. Germline lookup yields CDR1 MNHEY and CDR2 SVGAGI. This CDR3 contains 14 residues. With V trimmed by 2 bases and J by 4 bases, 0 bases remained unmatched. DNA for the CDR3: TGTGCCAGCAGTTACGGGACAGGGGGCACTGAAGCTTTCTTT. It yields the protein CASSYGTGGTEAFF.

V gene TRBV5-4 combines with J gene TRBJ1-6, with TRBD1 as a possible D gene (5 bases). With 0 bases removed from V and 8 bases from J, the gap between germline ends came to 12 bases. Looked up from germline, CDR1 is SGHNT and CDR2 is YYREEE (reference sequence). This CDR3 is built from 15 residues. The CDR3 reads CASSLDGGRDSPLHF. The CDR3 DNA reads TGTGCCAGCAGCTTGGACGGGGGACGAGATTCACCCCTCCACTTT. Full variable domain (outside the CDR3, taken from reference TRBV5-4 and TRBJ1-6): ETGVTQSPTHLIKTRGQQVTLRCSSQSGHNTVSWYQQALGQGPQFIFQYYREEENGRGNFPPRFSGLQFPNYSSELNVNALELDDSALYLCASSLDGGRDSPLHFGNGTRLTVT.

This clone appeared once. V and J are TRBV5-6 and TRBJ2-4; D is possibly TRBD1 (5 bases). From germline, CDR1 is SGHDT and CDR2 YYEEEE. Trimming took off 0 bases at V and 1 base at J, with 8 bases between the two ends. The CDR3 has 15 residues. CDR3 in amino acids: CASSLGQSAKNIQYF. The DNA of the CDR3 is TGTGCCAGCAGCTTGGGACAGTCCGCCAAAAACATTCAGTACTTC.

The rearrangement joins TRBV7-2 to TRBJ1-2; D remains ambiguous. This CDR3 has 13 residues. With 1 base removed from V and 7 bases from J, the gap between germline ends came to 10 bases. Germline CDR1 and CDR2: SGHTA and FQGNSA. Here the CDR3 reads CASSLEFGRGYTF. CDR3 in DNA: TGTGCCAGCAGCTTAGAGTTTGGCCGTGGCTACACCTTC.

The chain recombines TRBV11-2 with TRBJ2-7; TRBD2 aligns across 12 bases. The CDR3 has 15 amino acids. Germline trimming cut 4 bases from V and 2 bases from J; bases unmatched to any gene: 3. Per germline, CDR1 SGHAT and CDR2 FQNNGV. Here the CDR3 DNA reads TGTGCCAGCAGCTCTCTAGCGGGAGGGGCCTACGAGCAGTACTTC. This codes for CASSSLAGGAYEQYF.